This TCR beta chain was sequenced in a study of cytomegalovirus exposure and HLA in healthy donors. Germline V gene lookup returns CDR1 MNHEY and CDR2 SVGAGI. The CDR3 spans 15 residues. The primer mix had 60 Vbeta and 13 Jbeta primers. TCRdb's copy holds only in-frame clones and misses some; the assay was immunoSEQ multiplex PCR. The sample has 190,000 or so clones; 80% are singletons. Study outcomes and limitations: A cluster of highly shared sequence variants was likely a sequencing artifact. Rates of TCR association differed by HLA locus in a later analysis, with DRB1 highest and HLA-C lowest. The classifier, whose performance was assessed in both the original and validation cohorts, reportedly diagnosed cytomegalovirus status with high specificity and sensitivity.

A remark on this clone: Its antigen is still unknown.

The receptor's source is a boy between 10 and 17 years old in good health and CMV-seronegative. Input material: PBMCs. The chain carries TRBV6-5 and TRBJ2-5, with D perhaps TRBD1 (5 bases). The better agreement between TRBJ2-7 and the DNA end casts doubt on the J call. CDR3 nucleotide sequence: TGTGCCAGCAGTTACTCGGGGTGGGGCTCTTACGAGCAGTACTTC. Translating gives CASSYSGWGSYEQYF.